Detailed here is one T cell receptor (beta chain). This clone's antigen is unknown. The sample holds no much larger clone one base away, and base qualities are not on file. These data are taken from a study of blood T cell repertoires in COVID-19 (dated by TCRdb to about 2020). About the investigation overall: Collaborator samples came from the United States, Italy and Spain and covered acute and convalescent phases of COVID-19. The prospective study material was composed of cDNA or gDNA derived from T cells, B-cell-depleted T cells, or PBMCs. Subjects who had been exposed to COVID-19, were actively infected with it, or had recovered from it provided the deeply sampled blood TCRbeta repertoires that made up the dataset. The repertoires were released in a freely available public database meant as a resource for research on the immune response to SARS-CoV-2. The samples were drawn from two sources: the first 160 participants of the ongoing ImmuneRACE study, and fewer than 1,500 subjects contributed by 6 global collaborators. Nearly every sample came with metadata listing a de-identified subject ID, COVID-19 status, age in years and sex. Where available, HLA class I and class II types were obtained from metadata supplied by the sample provider rather than from assay-based typing. Paper-wide results and their limitations: The amount of clinical and demographic metadata varied by source and participant and was provided uncurated.

Spanning cysteine to phenylalanine, the CDR3 consists of 15 amino acids. The read is trimmed to its CDR3 DNA, 45 bases read in frame from base 1. Trimming takes 4 bases off V and 1 base off J; junction bases not matched to a gene: 2. CDR1 and CDR2, per the germline V gene, are SGHVS and FNYEAQ. Another Seattle source contributed samples from volunteer blood donors who had recovered from COVID-19. Whole blood was collected in K2EDTA tubes by collaborating institutions according to the institutions' own protocols. Collaborator samples were shipped for TCRbeta analysis as frozen whole blood, isolated PBMCs, or DNA extracted from either sample type. TCRbeta CDR3 regions were amplified from genomic DNA using the immunoSEQ Assay, a bias-controlled multiplex PCR. From the authors' description of their analysis: Within the assay, amplification of reference gene primers was used to estimate how many nucleated cells each sample contained. To quantify the absolute abundance of each unique TCRbeta CDR3 rearrangement, sequence reads were collapsed and filtered. For each sample, productive Simpson clonality was calculated by taking the square root of Simpson's diversity index across productive rearrangements. TCRdb provides this immuneACCESS table in a form limited to in-frame rearrangements. Some clones are lacking; in checked studies, under half of them reflect an unresolved V gene, and why the rest are absent is not known. The DNA was the basis for D and trimming; V, J and clone size are from that table. In this sample the table shows 200,000 to 250,000 clones, nearly 90% of which occur a single time. Jointly, the top ten make up about 12% of the sample.

The rearrangement joined TRBV7-6 to TRBJ2-3; 10 nucleotides in the junction match TRBD2. This receptor was identified in a woman in her late teens or twenties who had recovered from COVID-19. The sequenced sample was peripheral blood. The CDR3 reads as follows: CASSSAGGGTDTQYF. In nucleotide form, the sequence is TGTGCCAGCAGCTCAGCGGGAGGGGGCACAGATACGCAGTATTTT.